This note documents a single T cell receptor (beta chain) sequence. In this sample, this clone turned up a few times. Within one base of it there is no much larger clone, and no base qualities were kept. Library generation was performed with the immunoSEQ multiplex PCR assay. For most patients, genomic DNA was isolated using the Qiagen DNeasy Blood and Tissue Kit and was shipped frozen to Adaptive Biotechnologies for TCR sequencing. Adaptive Biotechnologies carried out high-throughput TCR-beta CDR3 sequencing of genomic DNA for most patients. In the authors' own workflow: Adaptive's ImmunoSEQ software was the source of the TCR sequencing data for 15 to 20 patients, while a few other patients were processed with MiXCR and VDJtools. To correct CD4 versus CD8 sorting errors, sequences present in both subsets at a frequency ratio below 5:1 were removed. CDR3 nucleotide sequences shared between donor and recipient were removed because the origin of such sequences could not be assigned. To be classed as alloreactive, a clone needed at least 2-fold expansion over unstimulated cells and a minimum CFSE-low frequency of 0.002% (template counts) or 0.001% (read counts). Mappable clones were those detected in sequenced pre-transplant spleen, lymph node, or MLR CFSE-low populations of the donor or recipient. The cumulative frequency of alloreactive clones was calculated as a percentage of all sequences, weighted by copy number. TCRdb took over this immuneACCESS table, retaining in-frame rearrangements with V and J assigned. Such tables are incomplete; in checked studies, under half of the missing clones stem from an unresolved V gene, and the remainder is unexplained. V, J and clone size are those of that table, while D and trimming were read from the DNA. The sample table lists roughly 9,000 clones, roughly 31% of them with a count of one. The ten top clones hold 4.5% to 6.5% of the sample.

The record originates from a study of graft-versus-host responses after intestinal transplantation (dated by TCRdb to the early 2020s). Background on the whole study: The transplants that recipients got were multivisceral, liver-intestinal, or isolated intestinal. Every recipient was given anti-thymocyte globulin induction, then maintenance tacrolimus and steroids for about three years. Bulk TCR-beta CDR3 sequencing was used to track graft-versus-host and host-versus-graft alloreactive T cell clones in the graft, circulation and bone marrow after intestinal transplantation. To identify alloreactive clones, pre-transplant mixed lymphocyte reaction products were sequenced and compared with unstimulated pre-transplant donor and recipient T cells. Of the roughly 25 intestinal transplant recipients enrolled in the cohort, one of whom was a retransplant, a few patients without pretransplant specimens were excluded. Donor T cell macrochimerism was defined as a peak of at least 4% donor T cells among recipient peripheral blood mononuclear cells. Instead of going to the commercial service, samples from a few later patients were sequenced in-house on an Illumina MiSeq and processed with MiXCR.

On the study overall, not on this receptor specifically: Early after transplant, declines in HvG clones were associated with peak levels of circulating GvH clones. In patients with donor T cell macrochimerism, the allografts had high GvH to HvG T cell clonal ratios. GvH clones were found in recipient bone marrow, and some of the GvH clones appeared earlier in ileal mucosa or blood, which is consistent with an intestinal mucosal origin. The relatively low number and heterogeneity of intestinal transplant patients limited the conclusions.

The sample's time point label, in plain terms: cells obtained before transplantation from donor or recipient. Mixed lymphocyte reactions plated around 200,000 CFSE-labeled pre-transplant responders with around 200,000 irradiated violet-dye-labeled stimulators and were cultured for 6 to 7 days. Proliferating CD3+CD4+CFSE-low and CD3+CD8+CFSE-low responder cells were FACS-sorted on a BD Influx sorter after the mixed lymphocyte reaction. V is shortened by 7 bases, J by 4 bases, and the region joining them spans 11 bases. CDR1 and CDR2, per the germline V gene, are SGHRS and YFSETQ. Including the terminal cysteine and phenylalanine, the CDR3 comprises 12 residues. Only CDR3 DNA is held: 36 bases, read in frame from base 1.

This clonotype originated in a human patient who received an intestinal transplant. The material sequenced was alloreactive CD4+ T cells from a mixed lymphocyte reaction culture, taken before intestinal transplant. This specimen's cell subset or site label, interpreted: CFSE-low proliferating T cells sorted from roughly 6-day pre-transplant mixed lymphocyte reaction (GvH or HvG direction). The V and J genes are TRBV5-1 and TRBJ1-2, and the D gene may be TRBD1, 6 bases matching. The CDR3 is CASAGGAYGYTF. The sequenced DNA: TGCGCCAGCGCTGGGGGCGCCTATGGCTACACCTTC.